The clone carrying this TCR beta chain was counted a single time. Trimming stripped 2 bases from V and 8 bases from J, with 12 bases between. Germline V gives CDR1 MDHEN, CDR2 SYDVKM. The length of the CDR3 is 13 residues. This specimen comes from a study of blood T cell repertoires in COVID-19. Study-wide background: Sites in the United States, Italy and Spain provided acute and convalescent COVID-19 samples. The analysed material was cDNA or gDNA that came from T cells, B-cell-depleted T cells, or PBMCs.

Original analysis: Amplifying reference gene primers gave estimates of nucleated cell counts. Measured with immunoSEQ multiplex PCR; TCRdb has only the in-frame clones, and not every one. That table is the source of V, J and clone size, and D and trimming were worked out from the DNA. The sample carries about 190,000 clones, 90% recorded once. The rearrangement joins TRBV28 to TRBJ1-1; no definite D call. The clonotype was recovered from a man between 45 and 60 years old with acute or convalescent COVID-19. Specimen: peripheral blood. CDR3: CASSLGGGKEAFF. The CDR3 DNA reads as TGTGCCAGCAGTTTAGGAGGCGGAAAGGAAGCTTTCTTT.